The clone carrying this T cell receptor (beta chain) was recorded at least ten times. Until they underwent thyroid surgery, no patient had received any treatment. TCRdb re-called the PCR reads via MiXCR. The repertoire holds roughly 32,000 clones, with 7% to 9% as singletons. This record belongs to a study of metastatic and nonmetastatic thyroid tumors. The CDR3 has 14 residues. Germline CDR1 is SNHLY and CDR2 is FYNNEI. The germline V and J ends were trimmed by 5 bases and 3 bases, with 11 bases remaining between them. This clonotype was obtained from a female donor with papillary thyroid cancer or a benign thyroid nodule (not recorded which). Some clones in this sample may be carry-over from other donors' samples. The genes are TRBV2 and TRBJ1-5; D may be TRBD1 (5 bases). The sample taken for sequencing was blood. The CDR3 DNA reads as TGTGCCAGCAGTTGGGGGGGGAACAATCAGCCCCAGCATTTT. This translates into CASSWGGNNQPQHF. Supplemented by reference TRBV2 and TRBJ1-5, the full variable domain reads EPEVTQTPSHQVTQMGQEVILRCVPISNHLYFYWYRQILGQKVEFLVSFYNNEISEKSEIFDDQFSVERPDGSNFTLKIRSTKLEDSAMYFCASSWGGNNQPQHFGDGTRLSIL.